Listed below are T cell receptor beta chains from one sample, sequenced in a study of blood T cell repertoires in COVID-19. TCRdb's copy holds only in-frame clones and misses some; the assay was immunoSEQ multiplex PCR. This sample has about 240,000 clones, with around 86% found just once. Material: PBMCs or T cells enriched from blood (not recorded which). The receptors here all came from a woman in her thirties or forties with acute COVID-19. The CDR3 runs from the conserved cysteine through the conserved F or W. Fields, in order: V gene, clone size, J gene, D gene, CDR3 DNA, CDR3 protein. A D gene is named only where the DNA matches it firmly. Clone size is not always given. Where it is, it says once, few, many or a class for expanded clones.

v_gene: TRBV3-1/TRBV3-2; abundance: NA; j_gene: TRBJ2-1; d_gene: NA; CDR3nt: TGTGCCAGCAGCCGGACAGTAAACAATGAGCAGTTCTTC; CDR3aa: CASSRTVNNEQFF
v_gene: TRBV5-1; abundance: NA; j_gene: TRBJ2-1; d_gene: NA; CDR3nt: TGCGCCAGCAGGCGGGACCGAGCCTACAATGAGCAGTTCTTC; CDR3aa: CASRRDRAYNEQFF
v_gene: TRBV7-3; abundance: NA; j_gene: TRBJ1-5; d_gene: TRBD1; CDR3nt: TGTGCCAGCAGCTTCTCGGGACAGGTCAATCAGCCCCAGCATTTT; CDR3aa: CASSFSGQVNQPQHF
v_gene: TRBV11-1; abundance: NA; j_gene: TRBJ2-3; d_gene: NA; CDR3nt: TGTGCCAGCAGCTTCGACTCTTGGAGAGGAGATACGCAGTATTTT; CDR3aa: CASSFDSWRGDTQYF
v_gene: TRBV25-1; abundance: NA; j_gene: TRBJ1-5; d_gene: NA; CDR3nt: TGTGCCAGCAGGGCTGGGGGCTATCAGCCCCAGCATTTT; CDR3aa: CASRAGGYQPQHF
v_gene: TRBV24-1; abundance: once; j_gene: TRBJ1-2; d_gene: NA; CDR3nt: TGTGCCACCAGCCCGGCCTCCGGACTAGCCTATGGCTACACCTTC; CDR3aa: CATSPASGLAYGYTF
v_gene: TRBV5-4; abundance: NA; j_gene: TRBJ1-2; d_gene: NA; CDR3nt: TGTGCCAGCAGACTGTCGGGGGGGACCTATGGCTACACCTTC; CDR3aa: CASRLSGGTYGYTF
v_gene: TRBV2; abundance: once; j_gene: TRBJ2-5; d_gene: TRBD2; CDR3nt: TGTGCTAGCGGGAGGGGTGAGACCCAGTACTTC; CDR3aa: CASGRGETQYF
v_gene: TRBV11-2; abundance: NA; j_gene: TRBJ2-1; d_gene: TRBD2; CDR3nt: TGTGCCAGCAGCTCCCTAGGCGGGAGCTCCTACAATGAGCAGTTCTTC; CDR3aa: CASSSLGGSSYNEQFF
v_gene: TRBV18; abundance: NA; j_gene: TRBJ2-1; d_gene: TRBD1; CDR3nt: TGTGCCAGCTCATCATCGGACAGGGACGATGAGCAGTTCTTC; CDR3aa: CASSSSDRDDEQFF
v_gene: TRBV29-1; abundance: NA; j_gene: TRBJ1-5; d_gene: NA; CDR3nt: TGCAGCGCCTCGTCGGGGAATAGCAATCAGCCCCAGCATTTT; CDR3aa: CSASSGNSNQPQHF